Included here is one TCR beta chain sequence, with context. These data originate in a study of cytomegalovirus exposure and HLA in healthy donors. Per germline, CDR1 MDHEN and CDR2 SYDVKM. The CDR3 is made up of 17 amino acids. The ends lost 4 bases at V and 8 bases at J; junction bases unmatched: 18. It was with 60 Vbeta and 13 Jbeta primers that the PCR ran. Assay used: immunoSEQ multiplex PCR; TCRdb lists only in-frame clones, some missing. The repertoire holds 130,000 to 150,000 clones, with 78% as singletons. The V gene is TRBV28, the J gene TRBJ1-1, with TRBD1 identical over 8 bases. Sequenced: PBMCs. This receptor was identified in a female donor in good health and CMV-seronegative. The CDR3 reads CASSSGAGDRGPREAFF. The CDR3 bases are TGTGCCAGCAGTTCAGGGGCCGGTGACAGGGGTCCCCGAGAAGCTTTCTTT.